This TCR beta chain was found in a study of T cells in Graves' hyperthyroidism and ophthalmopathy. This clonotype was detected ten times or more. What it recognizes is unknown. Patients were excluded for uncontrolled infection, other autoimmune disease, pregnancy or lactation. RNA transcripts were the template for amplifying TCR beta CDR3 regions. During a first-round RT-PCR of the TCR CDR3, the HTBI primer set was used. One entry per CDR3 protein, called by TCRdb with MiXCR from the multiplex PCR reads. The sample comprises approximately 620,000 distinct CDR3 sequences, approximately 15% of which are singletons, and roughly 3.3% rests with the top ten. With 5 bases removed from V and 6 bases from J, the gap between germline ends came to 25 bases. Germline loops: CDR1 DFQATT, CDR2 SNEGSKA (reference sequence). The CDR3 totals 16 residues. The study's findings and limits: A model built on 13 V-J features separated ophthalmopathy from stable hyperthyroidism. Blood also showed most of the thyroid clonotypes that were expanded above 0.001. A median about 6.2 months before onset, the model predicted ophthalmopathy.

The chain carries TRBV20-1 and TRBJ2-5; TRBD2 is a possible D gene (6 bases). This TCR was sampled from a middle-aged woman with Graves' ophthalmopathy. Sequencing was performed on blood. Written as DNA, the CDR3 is TGCAGTGCTCCGGAGGGTGGGAGCGCTCTGCCCAAGACCCAGTACTTC. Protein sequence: CSAPEGGSALPKTQYF.